The clone carrying this TCR beta chain was detected ten times or more. As part of library construction, unique molecular identifiers were attached to individual cDNA molecules. TCRdb called the 5' RACE reads again in MiXCR, with one record for every CDR3 protein. The repertoire has roughly 60,000 distinct CDR3 sequences, 6.5% to 7.5% of them found once; the top ten carry 5.8%. V shed 4 bases, J shed 2 bases, and the junction held 5 bases outside the gene matches. The V gene's germline CDR1 is DFQATT and CDR2 SNEGSKA (reference sequence). The CDR3 has 15 residues. The entry originates in a study of early T cells in non-severe SARS-CoV-2 infection.

Sequenced here: whole blood, sampled at baseline. The rearrangement uses TRBV20-1 and TRBJ2-1, with 10 bases that match TRBD2. The TCR sequence derives from an adult who was a healthcare worker with PCR-confirmed SARS-CoV-2 infection or an uninfected control (not recorded which). Here the CDR3 reads CSATDGLAAYNEQFF. As DNA, the CDR3 is TGCAGTGCTACAGACGGACTAGCGGCCTACAATGAGCAGTTCTTC.